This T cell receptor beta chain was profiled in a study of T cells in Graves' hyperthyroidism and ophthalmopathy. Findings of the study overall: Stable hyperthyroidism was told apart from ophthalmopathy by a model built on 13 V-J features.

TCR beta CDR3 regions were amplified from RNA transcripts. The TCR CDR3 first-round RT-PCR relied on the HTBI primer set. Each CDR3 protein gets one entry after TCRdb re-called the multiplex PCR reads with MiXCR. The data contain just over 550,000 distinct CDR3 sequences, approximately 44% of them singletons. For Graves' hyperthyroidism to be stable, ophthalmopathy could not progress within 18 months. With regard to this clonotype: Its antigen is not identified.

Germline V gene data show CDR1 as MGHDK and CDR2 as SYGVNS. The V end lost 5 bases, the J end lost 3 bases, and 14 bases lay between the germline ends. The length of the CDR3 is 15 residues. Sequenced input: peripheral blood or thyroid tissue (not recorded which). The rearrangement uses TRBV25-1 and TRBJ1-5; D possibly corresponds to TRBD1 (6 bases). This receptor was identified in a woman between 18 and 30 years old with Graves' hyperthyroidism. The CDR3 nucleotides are TGTGCCAGCAGTTATGCCCGGGACACCAATCAGCCCCAGCATTTT. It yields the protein CASSYARDTNQPQHF.